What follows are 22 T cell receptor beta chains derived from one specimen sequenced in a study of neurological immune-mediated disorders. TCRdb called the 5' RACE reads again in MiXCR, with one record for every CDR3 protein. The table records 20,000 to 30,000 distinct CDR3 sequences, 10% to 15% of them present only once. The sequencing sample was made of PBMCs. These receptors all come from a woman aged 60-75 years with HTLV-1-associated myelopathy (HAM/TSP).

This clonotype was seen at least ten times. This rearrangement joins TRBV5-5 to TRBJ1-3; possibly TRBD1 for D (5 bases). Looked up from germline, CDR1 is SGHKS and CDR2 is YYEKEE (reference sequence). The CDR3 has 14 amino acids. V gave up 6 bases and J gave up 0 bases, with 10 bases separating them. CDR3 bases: TGTGCCAGCATCGGGGGACCCTCTGGAAACACCATATATTTT. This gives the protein CASIGGPSGNTIYF. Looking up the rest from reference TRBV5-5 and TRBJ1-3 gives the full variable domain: DAGVTQSPTHLIKTRGQQVTLRCSPISGHKSVSWYQQVLGQGPQFIFQYYEKEERGRGNFPDRFSARQFPNYSSELNVNALLLGDSALYLCASIGGPSGNTIYFGEGSWLTVV.

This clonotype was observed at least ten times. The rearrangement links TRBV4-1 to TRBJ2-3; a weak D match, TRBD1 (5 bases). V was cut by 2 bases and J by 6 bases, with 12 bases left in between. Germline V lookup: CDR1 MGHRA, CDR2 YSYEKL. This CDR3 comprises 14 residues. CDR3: CASSQPNKGDTQYF. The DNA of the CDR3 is TGCGCCAGCAGCCAACCAAACAAGGGGGATACGCAGTATTTT.

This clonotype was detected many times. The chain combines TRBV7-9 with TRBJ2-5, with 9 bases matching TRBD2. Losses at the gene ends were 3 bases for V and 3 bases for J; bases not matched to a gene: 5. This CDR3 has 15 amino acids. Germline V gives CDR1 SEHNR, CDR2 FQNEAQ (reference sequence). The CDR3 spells CASSFLAGVEETQYF. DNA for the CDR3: TGTGCCAGCAGCTTCTTAGCGGGAGTGGAAGAGACCCAGTACTTC.

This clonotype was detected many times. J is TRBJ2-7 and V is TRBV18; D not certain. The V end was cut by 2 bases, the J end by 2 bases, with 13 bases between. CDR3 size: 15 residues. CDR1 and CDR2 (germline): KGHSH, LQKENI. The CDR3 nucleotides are TGTGCCAGCTCACCATCGCAACAAGCACCCTACGAGCAGTACTTC. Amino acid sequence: CASSPSQQAPYEQYF.

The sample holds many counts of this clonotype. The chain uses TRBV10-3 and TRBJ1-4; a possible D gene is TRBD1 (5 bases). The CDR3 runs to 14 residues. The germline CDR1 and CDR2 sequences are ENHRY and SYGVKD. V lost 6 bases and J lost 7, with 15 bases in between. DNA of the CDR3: TGTGCCATCAGCGATGACAGACGGGGTGAAAAACTGTTTTTT. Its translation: CAISDDRRGEKLFF.

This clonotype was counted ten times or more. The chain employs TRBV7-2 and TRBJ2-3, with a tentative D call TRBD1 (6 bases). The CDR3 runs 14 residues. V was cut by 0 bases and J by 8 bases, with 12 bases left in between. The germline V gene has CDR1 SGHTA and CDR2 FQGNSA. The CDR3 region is CASSLARDMGTQYF. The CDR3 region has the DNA TGTGCCAGCAGCTTAGCGAGGGACATGGGTACGCAGTATTTT.

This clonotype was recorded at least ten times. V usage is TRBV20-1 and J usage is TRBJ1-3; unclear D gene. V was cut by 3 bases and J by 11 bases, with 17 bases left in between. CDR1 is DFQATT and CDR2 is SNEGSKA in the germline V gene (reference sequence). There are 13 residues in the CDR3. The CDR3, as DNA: TGCAGTGCTAGTCAGCGGGCCGTGGTTCCCATATATTTT. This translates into CSASQRAVVPIYF.

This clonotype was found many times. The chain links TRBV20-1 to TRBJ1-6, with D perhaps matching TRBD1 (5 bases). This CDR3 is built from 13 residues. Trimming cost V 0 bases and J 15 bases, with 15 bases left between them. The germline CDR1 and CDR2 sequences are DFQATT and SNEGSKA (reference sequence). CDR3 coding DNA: TGCAGTGCTAGAGATTCCCAGGGAGTACTCCTCCACTTT. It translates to CSARDSQGVLLHF.

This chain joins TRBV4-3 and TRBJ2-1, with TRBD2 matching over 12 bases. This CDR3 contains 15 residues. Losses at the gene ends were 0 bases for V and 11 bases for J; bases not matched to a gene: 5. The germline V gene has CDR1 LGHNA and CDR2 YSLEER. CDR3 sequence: CASSQDGLAGGQQFF. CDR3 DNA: TGCGCCAGCAGCCAAGATGGCCTAGCGGGGGGGCAGCAGTTCTTC.

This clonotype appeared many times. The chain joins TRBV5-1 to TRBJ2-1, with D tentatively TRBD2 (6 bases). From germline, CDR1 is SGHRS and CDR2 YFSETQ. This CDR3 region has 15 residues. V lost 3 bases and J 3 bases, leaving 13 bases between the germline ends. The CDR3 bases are TGCGCCAGCAGCTCCCTGGAGGGGAACTACAATGAGCAGTTCTTC. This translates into CASSSLEGNYNEQFF.

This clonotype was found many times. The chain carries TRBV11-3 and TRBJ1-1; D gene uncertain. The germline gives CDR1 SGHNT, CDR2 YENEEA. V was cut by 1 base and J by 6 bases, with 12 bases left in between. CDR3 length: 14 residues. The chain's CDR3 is CASSLVPGGPEAFF. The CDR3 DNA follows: TGTGCCAGCAGCTTAGTTCCAGGAGGCCCTGAAGCTTTCTTT.

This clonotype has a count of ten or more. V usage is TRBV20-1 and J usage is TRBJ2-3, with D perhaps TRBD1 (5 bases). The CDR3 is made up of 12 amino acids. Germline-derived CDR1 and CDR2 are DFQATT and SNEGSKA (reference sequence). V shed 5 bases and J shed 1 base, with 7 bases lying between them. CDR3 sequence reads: CSAGRGTDTQYF. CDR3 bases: TGCAGTGCTGGCAGGGGCACAGATACGCAGTATTTT.

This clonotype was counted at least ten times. The CDR3 DNA follows: TGCAGTGCTAACCCGTCCCATTTTCCAAGCAATCAGCCCCAGCATTTT. This codes for CSANPSHFPSNQPQHF. The V call is TRBV20-1, the J call TRBJ1-5; D is uncertain. This CDR3 has 16 residues. Germline V CDR1 and CDR2: DFQATT, SNEGSKA (reference sequence). Between the trimmed V and J ends, which lost 4 bases and 1 base, there was a span of 17 bases.

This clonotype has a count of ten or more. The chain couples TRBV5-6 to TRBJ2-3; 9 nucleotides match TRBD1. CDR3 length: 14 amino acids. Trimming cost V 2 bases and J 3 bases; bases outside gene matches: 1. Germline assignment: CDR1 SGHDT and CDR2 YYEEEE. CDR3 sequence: CASSFGQGTDTQYF. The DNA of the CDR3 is TGTGCCAGCAGCTTCGGACAGGGGACAGATACGCAGTATTTT.

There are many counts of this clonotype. The CDR3 region is CSARGGVSTNYGYTF. The CDR3 DNA reads TGCAGTGCTAGAGGTGGCGTCAGCACTAACTATGGCTACACCTTC. The chain has TRBV20-1 and TRBJ1-2; no clear D. Trimming stripped 1 base from V and 0 bases from J, with 12 bases between. The germline gives CDR1 DFQATT, CDR2 SNEGSKA (reference sequence). The CDR3 has 15 residues.

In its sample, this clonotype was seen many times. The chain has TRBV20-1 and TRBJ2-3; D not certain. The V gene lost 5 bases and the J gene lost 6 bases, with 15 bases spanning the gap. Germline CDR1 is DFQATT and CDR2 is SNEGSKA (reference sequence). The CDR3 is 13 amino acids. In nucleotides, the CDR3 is TGCAGTGCTCAAACTCCTTACTTGGATACGCAGTATTTT. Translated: CSAQTPYLDTQYF.

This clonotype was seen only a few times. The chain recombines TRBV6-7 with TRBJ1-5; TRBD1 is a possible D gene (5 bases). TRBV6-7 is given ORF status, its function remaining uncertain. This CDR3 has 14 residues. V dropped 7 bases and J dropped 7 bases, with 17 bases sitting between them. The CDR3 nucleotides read TGTGCCAGCACCATGGGGGACCGGGGGCAGCCCCAGCATTTT. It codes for CASTMGDRGQPQHF.

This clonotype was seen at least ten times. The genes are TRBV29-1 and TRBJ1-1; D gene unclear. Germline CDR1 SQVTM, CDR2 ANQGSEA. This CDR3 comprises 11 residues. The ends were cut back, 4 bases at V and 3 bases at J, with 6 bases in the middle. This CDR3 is CSVALDTEAFF. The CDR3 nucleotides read TGCAGCGTTGCTTTGGACACTGAAGCTTTCTTT.

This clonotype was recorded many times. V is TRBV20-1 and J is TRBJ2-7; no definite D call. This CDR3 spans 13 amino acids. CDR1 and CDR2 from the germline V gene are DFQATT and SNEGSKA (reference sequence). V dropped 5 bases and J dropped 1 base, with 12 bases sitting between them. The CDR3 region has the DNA TGCAGTGCTCGAAAGGAAACTTCCTACGAGCAGTACTTC. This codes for CSARKETSYEQYF.

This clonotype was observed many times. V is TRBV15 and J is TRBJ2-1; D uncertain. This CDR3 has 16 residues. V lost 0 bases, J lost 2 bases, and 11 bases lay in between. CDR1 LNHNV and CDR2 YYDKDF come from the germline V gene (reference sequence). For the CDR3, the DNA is TGTGCCACCAGCAGAGATTCCTCTACTACCTACAATGAGCAGTTCTTC. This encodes CATSRDSSTTYNEQFF.

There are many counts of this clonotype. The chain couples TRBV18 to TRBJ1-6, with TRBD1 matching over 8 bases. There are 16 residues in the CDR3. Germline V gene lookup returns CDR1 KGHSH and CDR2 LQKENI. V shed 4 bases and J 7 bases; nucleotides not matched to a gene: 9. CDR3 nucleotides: TGTGCCAGCTCACAATCGACAGGGGAAGGCAATTCACCCCTCCACTTT. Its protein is CASSQSTGEGNSPLHF.

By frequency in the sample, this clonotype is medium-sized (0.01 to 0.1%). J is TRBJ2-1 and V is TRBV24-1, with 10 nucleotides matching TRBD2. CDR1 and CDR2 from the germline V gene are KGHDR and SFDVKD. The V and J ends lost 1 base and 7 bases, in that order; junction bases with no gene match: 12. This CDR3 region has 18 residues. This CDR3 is CATSDLASASGSRNEQFF. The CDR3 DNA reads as TGTGCCACCAGTGATTTAGCCTCGGCTAGCGGGAGTCGAAATGAGCAGTTCTTC.